These 19 T cell receptor beta chains share one sample of origin, sequenced in a study of technical replicates of blood from a few donors. Produced via immunoSEQ multiplex PCR; TCRdb's table is partial and in-frame only. The data contain approximately 82,000 clones, approximately 92% of them seen just once; the ten biggest clones take up approximately 0.4%. Sequenced material: T cells isolated from PBMCs. The source of these receptors is a human donor in good health. Some clones in this sample may be carry-over from other donors' samples.

J is TRBJ1-1 and V is TRBV10-3, with D possibly matching TRBD1 (5 bases). The V and J ends lost 5 bases and 3 bases respectively, with 13 bases between them. CDR1 and CDR2 from the germline V gene are ENHRY and SYGVKD. This CDR3 comprises 14 residues. CDR3 sequence (DNA): TGTGCCATCAGTCCCCGGGGGAGGGACACTGAAGCTTTCTTT. The encoded protein is CAISPRGRDTEAFF.

The rearrangement joins TRBV19 to TRBJ2-3; D perhaps matches TRBD1 (6 bases). This CDR3 spans 15 amino acids. V shed 3 bases and J shed 2 bases, with 12 bases lying between them. Germline CDR1 LNHDA, CDR2 SQIVND (reference sequence). The CDR3 sequence: CASSMGAGDTDTQYF. CDR3 coding DNA: TGTGCCAGTAGTATGGGGGCAGGCGACACAGATACGCAGTATTTT.

This clone has only one observation. The chain recombines TRBV7-6 with TRBJ2-3, with 7 bases that match TRBD2. CDR1 is SGHVS, CDR2 FNYEAQ, per germline. V was pared by 6 bases and J by 5 bases, with 11 bases of the junction left unmatched. This CDR3 has 15 residues. The DNA of the CDR3 is TGTGCCAGCAGTTTCCACCGAGGGGAGGGAGATACGCAGTATTTT. Its translation: CASSFHRGEGDTQYF.

Here the CDR3 DNA reads TGTGCCAGCAGCTTAGCGGGAGTTCGCAATGAGCAGTTCTTC. Residues: CASSLAGVRNEQFF. The chain combines TRBV7-6 with TRBJ2-1, with D possibly being TRBD2 (5 bases). The CDR3 covers 14 residues. V lost 0 bases and J lost 6, with 9 bases in between. Germline loops: CDR1 SGHVS, CDR2 FNYEAQ.

V usage is TRBV28 and J usage is TRBJ2-3; 12 bases map to TRBD2. There are 18 residues in the CDR3. Germline-derived CDR1 and CDR2 are MDHEN and SYDVKM. V gave up 0 bases and J gave up 1 base; unmatched junction bases: 5. CDR3 sequence reads: CASSLWLAGGRGTDTQYF. CDR3 sequence (DNA): TGTGCCAGCAGTTTATGGCTAGCGGGAGGGCGGGGCACAGATACGCAGTATTTT.

The chain employs TRBV4-2 and TRBJ2-7, with TRBD2 matching 11 bases. The V and J ends lost 4 bases and 3 bases, in that order; junction bases with no gene match: 8. This CDR3 has 16 residues. Germline CDR1 and CDR2: LGHNA and YNFKEQ. The DNA for the CDR3 is TGTGCCAGCAGCCCGGAGACTAGCGGGGTCCACTACGAGCAGTACTTC. It translates to CASSPETSGVHYEQYF.

DNA of the CDR3: TGTGCCAGCAGCTTAGATTCCCTAGCGTCCCCCTCGGGCGAGCAGTACTTC. It codes for CASSLDSLASPSGEQYF. The J gene is TRBJ2-5, the V gene TRBV7-9, with D possibly being TRBD2 (6 bases). The J call is doubtful: the DNA matches TRBJ2-7 better. This CDR3 contains 17 residues. The germline V gene encodes CDR1 SEHNR and CDR2 FQNEAQ (reference sequence).

This clone is a singleton in its sample. The junction differs from germline at one of its ends, possibly a read error. The chain recombines TRBV7-7 with TRBJ2-1; D is perhaps TRBD1 (5 bases). CDR3 length: 13 amino acids. Germline assignment: CDR1 SSHAT and CDR2 FNYEAQ (reference sequence). The CDR3 bases are TGTGCTAGCAGCCCCCAGACAGACAATGAGCAGTTCTTC. It encodes CASSPQTDNEQFF.

The V call is TRBV20-1, the J call TRBJ1-1; no firm D call. This CDR3 spans 11 amino acids. V dropped 5 bases and J dropped 11 bases, with 15 bases sitting between them. Germline V gene sequence: CDR1 DFQATT, CDR2 SNEGSKA (reference sequence). CDR3 sequence: CSASIARRAFF. CDR3 in DNA: TGCAGTGCTTCTATCGCCCGGAGGGCTTTCTTT.

The chain employs TRBV29-1 and TRBJ2-1; 11 bases match TRBD2. There are 14 residues in the CDR3. Germline V gene sequence: CDR1 SQVTM, CDR2 ANQGSEA. V lost 5 bases and J lost 6; bases outside the gene matches: 6. The CDR3 here is CSVNGLAGSNEQFF. In DNA, the CDR3 is TGCAGCGTTAACGGACTAGCGGGCAGCAATGAGCAGTTCTTC.

This clone was observed once. The chain carries TRBV27 and TRBJ2-7; perhaps TRBD1 as D (5 bases). V was trimmed by 6 bases and J by 3 bases, leaving 12 bases between them. The germline V gene encodes CDR1 MNHEY and CDR2 SMNVEV (reference sequence). The CDR3 length is 13 residues. The CDR3 region is CASSKGFLYEQYF. CDR3 nucleotides: TGTGCCAGCAGCAAGGGGTTTCTCTACGAGCAGTACTTC.

In DNA form, the CDR3 reads TGTGCCACCAGCAGAGATCGTGGGGCGGACTACAATGAGCAGTTCTTC. Its protein product is CATSRDRGADYNEQFF. The V gene is TRBV15, the J gene TRBJ2-1; perhaps TRBD1 as D (5 bases). Germline values: CDR1 LNHNV, CDR2 YYDKDF (reference sequence). The CDR3 totals 16 residues. V was shortened by 0 bases and J by 3 bases, with 12 bases between the two germline ends.

This chain uses TRBV9 with TRBJ2-6; D not certain. The CDR3 consists of 15 residues. V was pared by 4 bases and J by 1 base, with 9 bases between. Germline V gene data show CDR1 as SGDLS and CDR2 as YYNGEE. CDR3 sequence (DNA): TGTGCCAGCAGCCCAACGGGTTCTGGGGCCAACGTCCTGACTTTC. It yields the protein CASSPTGSGANVLTF.

This sequence joins TRBV19 and TRBJ2-1; the D gene is possibly TRBD1 (6 bases). Trimming cost V 7 bases and J 7 bases, with 17 bases left between them. There are 14 residues in the CDR3. The germline V gene has CDR1 LNHDA and CDR2 SQIVND (reference sequence). The CDR3 nucleotides read TGTGCCAGTACCGAACAGGGTAAGATGAATGAGCAGTTCTTC. This gives the protein CASTEQGKMNEQFF.

The V gene is TRBV21-1, the J gene TRBJ2-1; TRBD1, the table's D call, was not compared with the DNA. TRBV21-1 is an annotated pseudogene. The CDR3 runs to 15 residues. The CDR3 DNA follows: TGTGCCAGCAGCAAAGAAAGGACAGGCCCCAATGAGCAGTTCTTC. Protein: CASSKERTGPNEQFF.

The CDR3 nucleotides read TGTGCCAGCAGCTTACCAGGGGACACTGAAGCTTTCTTT. Amino acid sequence: CASSLPGDTEAFF. V and J are TRBV7-3 and TRBJ1-1, with D possibly matching TRBD1 (6 bases). The V end lost 2 bases, the J end lost 3 bases, and 7 bases lay between the germline ends. The CDR3 is made up of 13 amino acids. CDR1 and CDR2 (germline): SGHTA, FQGTGA.

V and J are TRBV7-3 and TRBJ2-1; 9 bases match TRBD1. The trim removed 5 bases at V and 12 bases at J, leaving 11 bases unmatched. The length of the CDR3 is 14 residues. Germline CDR1 and CDR2: SGHTA and FQGTGA. In DNA, the CDR3 is TGTGCCAGCAGCCTTACAGGGGGCGAAGTCGGGCAGTTCTTC. This translates into CASSLTGGEVGQFF.

The chain carries TRBV29-1 and TRBJ1-2; D not resolved. This CDR3 has 13 amino acids. Germline V lookup: CDR1 SQVTM, CDR2 ANQGSEA. CDR3 in amino acids: CMVRRSANYGYTF. The CDR3 bases are TGCATGGTTAGGCGTAGCGCTAACTATGGCTACACCTTC.

The chain uses TRBV5-6 and TRBJ2-5; 9 bases line up with TRBD2. CDR1 is SGHDT, CDR2 YYEEEE, per germline. The CDR3 is made up of 15 amino acids. V lost 4 bases to trimming and J lost 5 bases; unmatched junction nucleotides: 9. CDR3 bases: TGTGCCAGCAGCCTATCTTTAGCGGGAGTCGAGACCCAGTACTTC. Translation gives CASSLSLAGVETQYF.